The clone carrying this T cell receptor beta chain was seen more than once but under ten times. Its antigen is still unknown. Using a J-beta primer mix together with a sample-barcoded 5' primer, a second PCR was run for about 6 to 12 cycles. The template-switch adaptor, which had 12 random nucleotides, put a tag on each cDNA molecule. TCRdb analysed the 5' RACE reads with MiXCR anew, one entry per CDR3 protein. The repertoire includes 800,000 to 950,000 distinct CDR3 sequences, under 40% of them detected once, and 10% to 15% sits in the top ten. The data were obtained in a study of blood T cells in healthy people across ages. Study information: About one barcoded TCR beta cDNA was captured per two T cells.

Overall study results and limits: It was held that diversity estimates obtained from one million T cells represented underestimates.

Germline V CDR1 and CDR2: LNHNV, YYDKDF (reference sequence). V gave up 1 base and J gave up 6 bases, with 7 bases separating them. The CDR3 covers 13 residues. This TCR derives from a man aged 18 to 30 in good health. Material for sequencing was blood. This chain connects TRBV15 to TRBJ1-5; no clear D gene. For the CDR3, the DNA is TGTGCCACCAGCAGAGTTCCTACTCAGCCCCAGCATTTT. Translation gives CATSRVPTQPQHF.